This T cell receptor (beta chain) was documented in a study of blood T cells in healthy people across ages (dated by TCRdb to between 2015 and 2017). Regarding the research as a whole: Template switching captured roughly one uniquely barcoded TCR beta cDNA molecule per two T cells in model experiments. The study measured age-related changes in TCR beta repertoire diversity using deep sequencing normalized with unique cDNA molecular identifiers. Four age groups were formed from the donors: young (average roughly 15 years), middle-aged (more than 35), aged (around 68) and long-lived (about 75). Donors of different ages were randomly distributed across sequencing lanes to avoid experimental bias. Using the same blood draw, the study looked at two additional independent replicas of 1 million unique cDNA reads for two donors, one aged 18 to 30 and the other aged 80 or older.

Libraries were built with 5' RACE. Instrument used: Illumina HiSeq 2500. A second PCR of roughly 6 to 11 cycles was performed with a sample-barcoded 5' primer and a J-beta primer mix. A unique molecular identifier was introduced onto each TCR beta cDNA molecule by a template-switch 5' adaptor carrying 12 random nucleotides. Each sample yielded at least 2.5 million CDR3-containing paired-end reads. First-strand cDNA was synthesized from all RNA with the Mint cDNA synthesis kit, primed by a TRBC-specific oligonucleotide. Following uracil-DNA glycosylase treatment, a first 18-cycle PCR with universal primers M1SS and BC2_uni_R was performed on all cDNA. Per the authors' processing: Each sample was normalized by randomly selecting 1 million high-quality reads, each carrying a distinct molecular identifier. Reads sharing molecular identifiers were discarded rather than binned into consensus sequences. MiTCR, with a Q25 quality threshold and the strictest error-elimination algorithm, was used for CDR3 identification, clonotype clustering and error correction. A nonparametric unseen species model with Euler transformation was used to estimate lower-bound total TCR beta diversity. TCRdb reanalyzed the raw reads on its own, using fastp at Q25 for trimming and MiXCR for clone calling, and kept in-frame beta chains. Identical CDR3 protein sequences are pooled into one entry, listed with their most common genes and DNA. These V and J calls are TCRdb output, not the study's own analysis. The sample table holds hundreds of thousands of distinct CDR3 sequences, of which around 45% were seen once. The top ten hold under 35% of the sample.

The V end loses 1 base and the J end loses 4 bases, and a stretch of 7 bases separates them. As encoded in the germline V gene, CDR1 is SGHTA while CDR2 is FQGNSA. Including the terminal cysteine and phenylalanine, the CDR3 comprises 13 residues. Left in the record is the CDR3 DNA by itself, 39 bases read in frame from the first base. The donors were about 40 Caucasian individuals from Russia, aged about 6 to 95 years, who were systemically healthy. Approximately 9.3 milliliters of peripheral blood were drawn from each donor into EDTA-treated Vacutainer tubes. Ficoll-Paque density-gradient centrifugation was used to isolate PBMCs, with at least 7 million per sample. Trizol reagent was used to extract total RNA from the PBMCs, yielding at least 5.5 micrograms per sample. The percentages of naive CD45RAhigh/CD27high T cells were determined by flow cytometry on a PBMC aliquot from every donor. Summary of the overall study and its limitations: Because profiling used bulk unsorted PBMCs, naive and antigen-experienced compartments could not be compared conclusively. Compared with the aged group, more naive CD4+ T cells, fewer expanded clones and increased TCR diversity were shown by the long-lived group, suggesting age selection. Estimates of total diversity based on one million sequenced T cells were regarded as lower bounds and as underestimates. As age increased, observed TCR beta diversity per million T cells dropped in a roughly linear way, and a significant reduction was already evident by age 40. Donor CMV infection status was unknown, potentially confounding age-related changes in expanded clonotypes. The percentage of naive T cells measured by flow cytometry correlated strongly with observed TCR beta diversity.

As regards this clonotype: The antigen it recognizes is unknown. No quality values exist for individual bases; no much larger clone is one base distant.

The sequence joins TRBV7-2 to TRBJ2-5; the D gene is not confidently resolved. The receptor's source is a woman aged 55-70 years in good health. The specimen sequenced was blood. The DNA reads as follows: TGTGCCAGCAGCTTAGTGCACGGAGAGACCCAGTACTTC. This encodes CASSLVHGETQYF.